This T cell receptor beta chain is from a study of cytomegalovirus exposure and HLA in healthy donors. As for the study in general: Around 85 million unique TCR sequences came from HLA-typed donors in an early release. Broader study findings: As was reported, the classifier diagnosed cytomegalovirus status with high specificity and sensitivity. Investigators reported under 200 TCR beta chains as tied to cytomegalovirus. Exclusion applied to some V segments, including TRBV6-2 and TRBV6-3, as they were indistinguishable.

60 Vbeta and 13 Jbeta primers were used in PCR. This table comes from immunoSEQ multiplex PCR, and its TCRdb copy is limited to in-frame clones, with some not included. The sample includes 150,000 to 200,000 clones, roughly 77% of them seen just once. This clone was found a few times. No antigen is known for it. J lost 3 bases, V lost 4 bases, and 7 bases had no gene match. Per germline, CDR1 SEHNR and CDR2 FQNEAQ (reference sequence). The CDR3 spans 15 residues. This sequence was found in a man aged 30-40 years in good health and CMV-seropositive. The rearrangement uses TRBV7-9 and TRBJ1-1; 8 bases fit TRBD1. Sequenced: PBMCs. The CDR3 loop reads CASSYIQGGDTEAFF. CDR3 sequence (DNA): TGTGCCAGCAGCTACATACAGGGGGGGGACACTGAAGCTTTCTTT. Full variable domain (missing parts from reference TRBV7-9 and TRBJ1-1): DTGVSQNPRHKITKRGQNVTFRCDPISEHNRLYWYRQTLGQGPEFLTYFQNEAQLEKSRLLSDRFSAERPKGSFSTLEIQRTEQGDSAMYLCASSYIQGGDTEAFFGQGTRLTVV.